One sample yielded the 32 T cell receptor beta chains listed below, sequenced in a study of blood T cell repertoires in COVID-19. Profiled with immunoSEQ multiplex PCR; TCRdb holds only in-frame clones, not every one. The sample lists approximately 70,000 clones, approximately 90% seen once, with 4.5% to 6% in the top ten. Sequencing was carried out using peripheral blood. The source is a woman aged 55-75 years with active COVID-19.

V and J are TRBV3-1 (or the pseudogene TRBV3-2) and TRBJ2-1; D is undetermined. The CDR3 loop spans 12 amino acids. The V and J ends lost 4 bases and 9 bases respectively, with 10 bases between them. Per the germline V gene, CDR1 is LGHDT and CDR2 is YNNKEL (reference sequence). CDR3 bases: TGTGCCAGCAGCCCTATCTACGGTGAGCAGTTCTTC. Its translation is CASSPIYGEQFF.

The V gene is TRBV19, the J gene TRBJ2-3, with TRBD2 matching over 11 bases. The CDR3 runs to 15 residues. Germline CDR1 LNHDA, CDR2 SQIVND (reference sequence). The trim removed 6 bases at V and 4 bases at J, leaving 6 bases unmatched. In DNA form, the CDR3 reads TGTGCCAGTAGCACGACTAGCGGGGTAGCAGATACGCAGTATTTT. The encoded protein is CASSTTSGVADTQYF. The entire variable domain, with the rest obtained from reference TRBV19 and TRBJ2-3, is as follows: DGGITQSPKYLFRKEGQNVTLSCEQNLNHDAMYWYRQDPGQGLRLIYYSQIVNDFQKGDIAEGYSVSREKKESFPLTVTSAQKNPTAFYLCASSTTSGVADTQYFGPGTRLTVL.

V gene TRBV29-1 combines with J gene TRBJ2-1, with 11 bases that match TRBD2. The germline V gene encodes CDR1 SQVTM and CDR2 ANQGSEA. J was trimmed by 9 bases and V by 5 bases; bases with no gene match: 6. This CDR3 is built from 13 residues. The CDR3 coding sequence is TGCAGCGTTCGGCTAGCGGGGGGCGGTGAGCAGTTCTTC. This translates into CSVRLAGGGEQFF.

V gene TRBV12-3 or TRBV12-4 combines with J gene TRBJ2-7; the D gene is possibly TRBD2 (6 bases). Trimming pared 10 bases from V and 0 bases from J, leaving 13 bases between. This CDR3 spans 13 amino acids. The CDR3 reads CATRDPSSYEQYF. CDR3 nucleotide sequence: TGTGCCACGCGGGACCCCAGCTCCTACGAGCAGTACTTC.

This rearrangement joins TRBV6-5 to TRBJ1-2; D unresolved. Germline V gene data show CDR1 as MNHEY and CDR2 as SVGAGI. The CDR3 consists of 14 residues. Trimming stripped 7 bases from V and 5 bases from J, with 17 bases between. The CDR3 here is CASKLRLGGYGYTF. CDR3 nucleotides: TGTGCCAGCAAACTGAGGCTTGGAGGTTATGGCTACACCTTC.

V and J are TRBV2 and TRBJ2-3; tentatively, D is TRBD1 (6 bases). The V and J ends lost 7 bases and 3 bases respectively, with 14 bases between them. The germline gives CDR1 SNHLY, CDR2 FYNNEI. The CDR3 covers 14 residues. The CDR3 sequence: CASIRDTLTDTQYF. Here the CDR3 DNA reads TGTGCCAGCATAAGGGACACTCTGACAGATACGCAGTATTTT.

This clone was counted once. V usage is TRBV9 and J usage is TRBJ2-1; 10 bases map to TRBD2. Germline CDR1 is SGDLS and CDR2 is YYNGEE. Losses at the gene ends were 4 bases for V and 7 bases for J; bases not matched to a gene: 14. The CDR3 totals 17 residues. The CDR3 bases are TGTGCCAGCAGCACCTTCCCCCTAGCGGGAGAGCGTAATGAGCAGTTCTTC. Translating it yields CASSTFPLAGERNEQFF.

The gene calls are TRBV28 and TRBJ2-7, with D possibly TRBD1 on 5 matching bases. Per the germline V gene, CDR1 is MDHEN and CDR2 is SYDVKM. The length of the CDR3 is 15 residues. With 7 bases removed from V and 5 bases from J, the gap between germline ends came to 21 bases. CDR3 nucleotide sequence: TGTGCCAGCATGCCCCACAGGACGGGTAATAACGAGCAGTACTTC. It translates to CASMPHRTGNNEQYF. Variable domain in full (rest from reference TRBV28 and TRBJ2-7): DVKVTQSSRYLVKRTGEKVFLECVQDMDHENMFWYRQDPGLGLRLIYFSYDVKMKEKGDIPEGYSVSREKKERFSLILESASTNQTSMYLCASMPHRTGNNEQYFGPGTRLTVT.

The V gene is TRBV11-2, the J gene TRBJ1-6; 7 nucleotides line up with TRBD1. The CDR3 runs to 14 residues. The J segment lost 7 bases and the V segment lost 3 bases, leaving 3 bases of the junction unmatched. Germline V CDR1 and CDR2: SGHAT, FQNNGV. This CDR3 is CASSFGTENSPLHF. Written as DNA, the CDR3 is TGTGCCAGCAGCTTCGGGACAGAGAATTCACCCCTCCACTTT. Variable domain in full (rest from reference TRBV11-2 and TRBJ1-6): EAGVAQSPRYKIIEKRQSVAFWCNPISGHATLYWYQQILGQGPKLLIQFQNNGVVDDSQLPKDRFSAERLKGVDSTLKIQPAKLEDSAVYLCASSFGTENSPLHFGNGTRLTVT.

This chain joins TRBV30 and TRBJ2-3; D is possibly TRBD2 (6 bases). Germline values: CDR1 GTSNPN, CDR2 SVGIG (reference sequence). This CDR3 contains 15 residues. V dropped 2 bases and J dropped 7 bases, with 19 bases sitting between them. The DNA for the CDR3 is TGTGCCTGGAGTTCCCCCGCGGGAAGACAGCATACGCAGTATTTT. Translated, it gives CAWSSPAGRQHTQYF.

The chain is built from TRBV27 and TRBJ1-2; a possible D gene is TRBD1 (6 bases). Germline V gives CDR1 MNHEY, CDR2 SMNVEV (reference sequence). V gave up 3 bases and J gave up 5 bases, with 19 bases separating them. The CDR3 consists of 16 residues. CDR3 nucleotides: TGTGCCAGCAGTTTGCAGGGGAGAAGGGGCGTTTATGGCTACACCTTC. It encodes CASSLQGRRGVYGYTF.

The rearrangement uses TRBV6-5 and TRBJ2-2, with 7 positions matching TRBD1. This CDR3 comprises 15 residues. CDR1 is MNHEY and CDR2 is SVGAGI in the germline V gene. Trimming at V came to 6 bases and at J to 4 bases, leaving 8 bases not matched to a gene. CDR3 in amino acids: CASSNRGPGTGELFF. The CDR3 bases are TGTGCCAGCAGCAACAGGGGTCCGGGCACCGGGGAGCTGTTTTTT.

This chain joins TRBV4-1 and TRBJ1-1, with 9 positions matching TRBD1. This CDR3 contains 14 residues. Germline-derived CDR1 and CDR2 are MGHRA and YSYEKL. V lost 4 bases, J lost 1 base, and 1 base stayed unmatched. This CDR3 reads CASSLGQGNTEAFF. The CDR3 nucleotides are TGCGCCAGCAGCCTGGGACAGGGGAACACTGAAGCTTTCTTT.

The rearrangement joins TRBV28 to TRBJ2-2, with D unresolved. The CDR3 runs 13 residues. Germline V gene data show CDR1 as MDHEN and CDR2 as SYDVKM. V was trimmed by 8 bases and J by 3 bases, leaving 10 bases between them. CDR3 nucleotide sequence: TGTGCCAGCGGTACAACATACACCGGGGAGCTGTTTTTT. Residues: CASGTTYTGELFF.

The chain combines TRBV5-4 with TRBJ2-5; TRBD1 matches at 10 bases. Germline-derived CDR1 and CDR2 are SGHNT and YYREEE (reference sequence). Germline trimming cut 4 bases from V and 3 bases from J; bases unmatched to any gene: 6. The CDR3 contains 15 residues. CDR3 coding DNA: TGTGCCAGCAGCGCGGACAGGGGGGTCAAAGAGACCCAGTACTTC. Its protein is CASSADRGVKETQYF.

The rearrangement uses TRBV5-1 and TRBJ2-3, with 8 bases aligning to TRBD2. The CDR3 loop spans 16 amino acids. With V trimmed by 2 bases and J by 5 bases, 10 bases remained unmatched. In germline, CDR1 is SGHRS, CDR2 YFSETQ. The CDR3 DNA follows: TGCGCCAGCAGCTTCCGCGGTAGCGGGACGGGAGATACGCAGTATTTT. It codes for CASSFRGSGTGDTQYF.

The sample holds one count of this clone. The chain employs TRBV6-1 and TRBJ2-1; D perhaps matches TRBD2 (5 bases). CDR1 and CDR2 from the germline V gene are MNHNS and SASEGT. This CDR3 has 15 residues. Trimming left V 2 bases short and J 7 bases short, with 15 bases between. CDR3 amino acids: CASSERRLAGNEQFF. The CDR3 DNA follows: TGTGCCAGCAGTGAAAGAAGGCTAGCTGGTAATGAGCAGTTCTTC.

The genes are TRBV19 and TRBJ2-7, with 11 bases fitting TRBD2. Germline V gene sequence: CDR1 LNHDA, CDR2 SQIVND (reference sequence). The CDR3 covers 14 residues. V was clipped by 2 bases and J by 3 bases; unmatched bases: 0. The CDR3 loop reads CASSILAGGYEQYF. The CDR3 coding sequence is TGTGCCAGTAGTATACTAGCGGGAGGCTACGAGCAGTACTTC. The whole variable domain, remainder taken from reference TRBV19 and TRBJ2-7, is DGGITQSPKYLFRKEGQNVTLSCEQNLNHDAMYWYRQDPGQGLRLIYYSQIVNDFQKGDIAEGYSVSREKKESFPLTVTSAQKNPTAFYLCASSILAGGYEQYFGPGTRLTVT.

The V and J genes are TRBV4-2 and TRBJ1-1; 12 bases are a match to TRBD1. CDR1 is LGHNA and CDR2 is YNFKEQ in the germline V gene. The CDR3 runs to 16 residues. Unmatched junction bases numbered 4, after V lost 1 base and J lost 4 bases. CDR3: CASSQGDRGLGTEAFF. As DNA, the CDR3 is TGTGCCAGCAGCCAAGGGGACAGGGGGCTGGGCACTGAAGCTTTCTTT.

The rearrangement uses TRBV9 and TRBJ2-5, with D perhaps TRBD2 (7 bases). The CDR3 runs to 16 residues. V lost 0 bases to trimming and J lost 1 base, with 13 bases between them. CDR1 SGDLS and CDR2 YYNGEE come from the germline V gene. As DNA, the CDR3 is TGTGCCAGCAGCGTAGGCCGGGGGGCGACCCAAGAGACCCAGTACTTC. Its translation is CASSVGRGATQETQYF.

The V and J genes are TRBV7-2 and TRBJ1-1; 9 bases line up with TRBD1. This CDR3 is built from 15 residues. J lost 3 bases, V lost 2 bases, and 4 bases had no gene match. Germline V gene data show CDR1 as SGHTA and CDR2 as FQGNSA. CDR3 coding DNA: TGTGCCAGCAGCTTAAGGAGACAGGGGGACACTGAAGCTTTCTTT. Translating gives CASSLRRQGDTEAFF.

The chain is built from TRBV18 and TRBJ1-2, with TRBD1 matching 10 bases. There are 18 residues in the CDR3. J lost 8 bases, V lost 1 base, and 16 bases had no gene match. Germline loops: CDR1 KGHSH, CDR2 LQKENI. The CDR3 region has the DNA TGTGCCAGCTCACCACAGGCCCTGCCGGGACAGGGGACCGAGGGCTACACCTTC. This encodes CASSPQALPGQGTEGYTF.

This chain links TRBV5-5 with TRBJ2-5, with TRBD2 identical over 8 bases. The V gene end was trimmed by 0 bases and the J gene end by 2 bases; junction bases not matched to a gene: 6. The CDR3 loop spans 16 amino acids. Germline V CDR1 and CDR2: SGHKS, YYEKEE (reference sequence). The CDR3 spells CASSLGISGNQETQYF. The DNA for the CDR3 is TGTGCCAGCAGCTTGGGGATTAGCGGGAATCAAGAGACCCAGTACTTC.

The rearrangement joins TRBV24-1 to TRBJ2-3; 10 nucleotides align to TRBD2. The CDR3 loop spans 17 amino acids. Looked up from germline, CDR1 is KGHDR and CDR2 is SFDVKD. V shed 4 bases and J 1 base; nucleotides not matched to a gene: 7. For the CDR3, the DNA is TGTGCCACCAGTGAGCCGAACGGACTAGCGGGCACAGATACGCAGTATTTT. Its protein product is CATSEPNGLAGTDTQYF.

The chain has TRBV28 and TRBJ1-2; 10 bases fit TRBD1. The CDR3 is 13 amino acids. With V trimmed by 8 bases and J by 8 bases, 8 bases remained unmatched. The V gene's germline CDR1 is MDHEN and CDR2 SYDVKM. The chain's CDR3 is CASADRGREGYTF. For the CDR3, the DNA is TGTGCCAGCGCTGACAGGGGGCGGGAGGGCTACACCTTC.

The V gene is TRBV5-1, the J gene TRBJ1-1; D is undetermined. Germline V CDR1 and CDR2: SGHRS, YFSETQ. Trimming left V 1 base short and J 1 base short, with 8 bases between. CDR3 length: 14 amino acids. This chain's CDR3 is CASSLQAANTEAFF. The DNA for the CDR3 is TGCGCCAGCAGCTTGCAGGCAGCGAACACTGAAGCTTTCTTT.

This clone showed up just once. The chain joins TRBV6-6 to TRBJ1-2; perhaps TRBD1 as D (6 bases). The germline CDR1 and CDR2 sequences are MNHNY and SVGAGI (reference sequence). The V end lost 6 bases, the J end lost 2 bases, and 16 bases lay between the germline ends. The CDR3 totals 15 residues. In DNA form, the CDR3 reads TGTGCCAGCAGGCCGGCTCGAGGGGGAAACTATGGCTACACCTTC. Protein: CASRPARGGNYGYTF.

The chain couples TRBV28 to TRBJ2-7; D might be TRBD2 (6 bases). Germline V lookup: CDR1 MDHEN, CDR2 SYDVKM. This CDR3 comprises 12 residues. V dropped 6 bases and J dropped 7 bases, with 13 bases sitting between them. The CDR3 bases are TGTGCCAGCAGCCGAGGCGGGAAGGAGCAGTACTTC. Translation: CASSRGGKEQYF. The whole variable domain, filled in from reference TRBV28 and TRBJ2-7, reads DVKVTQSSRYLVKRTGEKVFLECVQDMDHENMFWYRQDPGLGLRLIYFSYDVKMKEKGDIPEGYSVSREKKERFSLILESASTNQTSMYLCASSRGGKEQYFGPGTRLTVT.

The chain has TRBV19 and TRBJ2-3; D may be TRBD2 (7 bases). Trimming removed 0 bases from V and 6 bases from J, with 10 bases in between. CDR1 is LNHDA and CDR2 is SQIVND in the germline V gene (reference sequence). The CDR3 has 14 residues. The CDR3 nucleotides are TGTGCCAGTAGTATAGAGGGGGGGCCGGATACGCAGTATTTT. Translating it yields CASSIEGGPDTQYF.

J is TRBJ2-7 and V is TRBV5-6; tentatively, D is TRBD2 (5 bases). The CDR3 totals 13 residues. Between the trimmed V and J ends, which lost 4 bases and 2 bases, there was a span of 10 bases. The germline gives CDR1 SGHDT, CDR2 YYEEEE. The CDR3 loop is CASSLQRAYEQYF. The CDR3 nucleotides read TGTGCCAGCAGCCTCCAGAGGGCCTACGAGCAGTACTTC.

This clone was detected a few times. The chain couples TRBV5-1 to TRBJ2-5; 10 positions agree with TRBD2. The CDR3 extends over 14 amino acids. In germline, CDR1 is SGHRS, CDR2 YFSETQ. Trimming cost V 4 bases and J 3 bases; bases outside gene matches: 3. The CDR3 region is CASSRGTSEETQYF. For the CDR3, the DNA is TGCGCCAGCAGCCGGGGGACTAGCGAAGAGACCCAGTACTTC.

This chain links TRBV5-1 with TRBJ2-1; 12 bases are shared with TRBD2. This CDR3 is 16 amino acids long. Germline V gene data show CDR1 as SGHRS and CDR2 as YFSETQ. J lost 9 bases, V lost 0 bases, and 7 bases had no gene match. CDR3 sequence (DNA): TGCGCCAGCAGCTTGGGACTAGCGGGAGTGGAGGGTGAGCAGTTCTTC. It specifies CASSLGLAGVEGEQFF.